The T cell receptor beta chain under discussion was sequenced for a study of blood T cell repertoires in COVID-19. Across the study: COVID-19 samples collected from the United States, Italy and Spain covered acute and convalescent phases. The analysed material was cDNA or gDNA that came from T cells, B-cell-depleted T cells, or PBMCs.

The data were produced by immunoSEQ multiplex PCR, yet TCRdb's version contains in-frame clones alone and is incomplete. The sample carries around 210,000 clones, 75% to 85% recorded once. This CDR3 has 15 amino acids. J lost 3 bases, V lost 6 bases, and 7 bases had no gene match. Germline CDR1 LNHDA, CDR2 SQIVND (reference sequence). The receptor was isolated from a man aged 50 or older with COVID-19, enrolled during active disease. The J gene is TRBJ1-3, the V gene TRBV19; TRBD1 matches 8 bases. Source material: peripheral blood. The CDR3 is CASSRQGRRGNTIYF. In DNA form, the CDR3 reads TGTGCCAGTAGCCGACAGGGGCGACGTGGAAACACCATATATTTT.